This T cell receptor beta chain originates from a study of blood T cell repertoires in COVID-19. Study overall: Acute and convalescent COVID-19 samples came from the United States, Italy and Spain. Nucleic acid was either cDNA or gDNA, and it came from T cells, B-cell-depleted T cells, or PBMCs.

With 4 bases clipped from V and 0 bases from J, the junction kept 5 bases outside the gene matches. The CDR3 has 16 residues. The germline V gene has CDR1 SGHAT and CDR2 FQNNGV. Per the original data handling: For nucleated cells, counts were estimated from reference gene primer amplification. Data came from immunoSEQ multiplex PCR; TCRdb stores just in-frame clones and leaves some out. V and J calls and clone size come straight from that table; D and trimming were deduced from the DNA. The table has roughly 87,000 clones, 60% to 80% seen once. The source is a woman at least 80 years old with acute or convalescent COVID-19. What was sequenced was peripheral blood. The chain joins TRBV11-2 to TRBJ2-1; 8 bases agree with TRBD1. CDR3 sequence (DNA): TGTGCCAGCAGCTCCAGCGGACAGGGCTCCTACAATGAGCAGTTCTTC. Residues: CASSSSGQGSYNEQFF.